This TCR beta chain derives from a study of blood T cell repertoires in COVID-19. Study context: Sites in the United States, Italy and Spain provided acute and convalescent COVID-19 samples. In each case, the material was cDNA or gDNA derived from T cells, B-cell-depleted T cells, or PBMCs.

Here immunoSEQ multiplex PCR was the method, and the copy in TCRdb shows in-frame clones only, minus some. The profile shows under 150,000 clones, under 90% of them singletons. Participants were aged roughly 18 to 89 years from around 26 US areas. This clone occurred once. CDR3 length: 16 residues. Germline values: CDR1 SGHNT, CDR2 YENEEA. Between the trimmed V and J ends, which lost 5 bases and 4 bases, there was a span of 17 bases. The rearrangement uses TRBV11-3 and TRBJ2-2; a weak D match, TRBD2 (6 bases). The receptor was isolated from a man aged 45-60 years in a cohort exposed to, infected with or recovered from COVID-19 (not recorded which). The sample taken for sequencing was PBMCs or T cells enriched from blood (not recorded which). CDR3 in amino acids: CASSRGTSGSTGELFF. Here the CDR3 DNA reads TGTGCCAGCAGCAGAGGGACGTCCGGGAGCACCGGGGAGCTGTTTTTT.